The entry below gives a single TCR beta chain sequence along with its context. Its cognate antigen is unknown. The length of the CDR3 is 18 residues. Trimming took 0 bases from V and 3 from J; bases not matched to a gene: 10. Germline CDR1 reads MNHEY; CDR2 reads SVGEGT. The sample is drawn from a study of CD8 T cells in ankylosing spondylitis. Points from the study as a whole: Disease-linked clones were CD8+ and relatively rare in peripheral blood. What seemed typical of ankylosing spondylitis blood was a TCR beta motif built from 7 or 8 highly homologous variants. Reportedly, significant enrichment of disease-linked clones occurred in matched ankylosing spondylitis synovial fluid.

TCRdb re-called the 5' RACE reads with MiXCR, one entry per CDR3 protein. The sample carries 750,000 to 850,000 distinct CDR3 sequences, approximately 12% recorded once. The receptor was derived from a male donor with ankylosing spondylitis. Sequencing was carried out using blood, either unsorted or a sorted T cell fraction (not recorded which). The rearrangement uses TRBV6-2 or TRBV6-3 and TRBJ2-1; 8 bases align to TRBD2. The CDR3 is CASSYSGTSSGSYNEQFF. The CDR3 DNA is TGTGCCAGCAGTTACTCAGGCACGTCCAGCGGGAGCTACAATGAGCAGTTCTTC.